Listed here is a single TCR beta chain. Antigen specificity is unknown. This entry comes from a study of T cell responses to AZD1222 COVID-19 vaccine. Generated by immunoSEQ multiplex PCR, the TCRdb table keeps only in-frame clones and is missing some. This sample lists about 140,000 clones; its ten largest clones have around 2.4%. Regarding the study as a whole: Once two AZD1222 doses were given, Spike-specific TCR breadth and depth went up. Researchers took repertoire samples only after the peak T cell response had come. Vaccine-associated CD4 TCRs ranged over spike, dominating at 160-218 and 743-854. It should be noted that donors were predominantly white British and more often female, and clonal diversity was possibly underestimated.

This clonotype originated in an adult in good health. The specimen sequenced was peripheral blood.

CDR3 nucleotide sequence: TGTGCCAGCAGTTCGATGGGACAGGGGGCTTACGAGCAGTACTTC. This gives the protein CASSSMGQGAYEQYF. J is TRBJ2-7 and V is TRBV27; TRBD1 matches at 12 bases. CDR1 is MNHEY, CDR2 SMNVEV, per germline (reference sequence). The length of the CDR3 is 15 residues. Trimming took 4 bases from V and 4 from J; bases not matched to a gene: 5.